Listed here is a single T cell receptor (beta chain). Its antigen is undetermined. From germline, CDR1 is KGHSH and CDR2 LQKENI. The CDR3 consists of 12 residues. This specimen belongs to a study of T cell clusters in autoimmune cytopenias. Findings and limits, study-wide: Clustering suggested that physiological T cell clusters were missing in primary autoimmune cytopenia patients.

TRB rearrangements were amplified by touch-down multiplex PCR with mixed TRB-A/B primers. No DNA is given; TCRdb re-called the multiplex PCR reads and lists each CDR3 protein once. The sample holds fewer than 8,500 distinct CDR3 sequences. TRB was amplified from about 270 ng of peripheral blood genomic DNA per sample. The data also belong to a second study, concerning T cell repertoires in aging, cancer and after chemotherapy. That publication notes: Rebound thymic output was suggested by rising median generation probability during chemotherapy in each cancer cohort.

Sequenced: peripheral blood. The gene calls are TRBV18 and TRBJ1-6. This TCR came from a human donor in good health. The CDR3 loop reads CASSYGQPPLHF.